This T cell receptor (beta chain) was recovered during a study of HIV-infected children after antiretroviral therapy interruption. Study in general: Interruption-arm sampling covered weeks 0, 12, interruption end (24 or 48), and about 3 years post-study.

This clonotype was recorded many times. The sample's treatment: PENTA 11 planned treatment interruption arm or continuous ART arm. Cryopreserved PBMC samples required at least 5 million viable cells. The CDR3 runs 15 residues. Germline CDR1 LNHDA, CDR2 SQIVND (reference sequence). V lost 1 base and J 4 bases, leaving 11 bases between the germline ends. A 3' RACE protocol on RNA, with unique molecular identifiers, produced the TCR library. TCRdb independently ran MiXCR on the 3' RACE reads; one entry per CDR3 protein. The sample holds under 50,000 distinct CDR3 sequences, 4.3% seen once. The specimen comprised CD45RA+ CD4+ T cells from PBMCs, pooled from several time points, sampled from a donor given antiretroviral therapy, either interrupted or continuous. As to subset: naive CD4+ CD45RA+ CD45RO- T cells. The receptor was isolated from a pool of human donors with HIV. The chain combines TRBV19 with TRBJ1-5; D unclear. CDR3 sequence reads: CASSIAQEVNQPQHF. Here the CDR3 DNA reads TGTGCCAGTAGTATAGCCCAGGAAGTAAATCAGCCCCAGCATTTT.